The present T cell receptor beta chain was sequenced within a study of shared clonotypes between healthy human individuals. Overall study results and limits: Few donors limited the genetic and exposure-history diversity represented. The study found roughly 5% of naive CD4 clonotypes shared across several donors. Rarefaction gave evidence that sorted-subset sequencing remained incomplete despite large depth.

CDR3 length: 15 residues. V lost 4 bases and J lost 0, with 14 bases in between. In germline, CDR1 is SGHRS, CDR2 YFSETQ. The study drew all its donors from Caucasian adults living in Nashville, Tennessee. In the case of this clone: Its antigen remains unidentified.

Some clones are missing from TCRdb's copy, which holds only in-frame ones; the method was immunoSEQ multiplex PCR. The sample contains a few million clones, 85% to 95% of which appear only once. The gene calls are TRBV5-1 and TRBJ2-7; TRBD1 or TRBD2 may be the D gene (5 bases each). This sequence was found in a man aged 18 to 29 in good health. What was sequenced was naive CD4+ T cells sorted from blood. Subset reported: CD45RA+ positively selected. The CDR3: CASSTGTLSSYEQYF. Here the CDR3 DNA reads TGCGCCAGCAGCACCGGGACCCTTAGCTCCTACGAGCAGTACTTC.